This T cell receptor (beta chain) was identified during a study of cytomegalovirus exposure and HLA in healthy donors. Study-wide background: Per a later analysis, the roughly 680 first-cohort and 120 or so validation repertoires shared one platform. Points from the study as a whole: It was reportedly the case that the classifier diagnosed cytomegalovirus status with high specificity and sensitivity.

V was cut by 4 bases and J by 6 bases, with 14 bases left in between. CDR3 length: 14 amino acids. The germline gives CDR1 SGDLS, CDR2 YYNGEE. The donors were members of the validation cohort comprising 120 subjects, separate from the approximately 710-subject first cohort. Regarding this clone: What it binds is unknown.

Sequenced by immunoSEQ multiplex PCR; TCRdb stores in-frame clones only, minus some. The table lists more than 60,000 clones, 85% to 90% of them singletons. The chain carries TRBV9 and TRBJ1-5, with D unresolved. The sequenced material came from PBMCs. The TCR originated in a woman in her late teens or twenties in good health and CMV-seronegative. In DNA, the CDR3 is TGTGCCAGCAGCCCGACCGACGGCGGTCAGCCCCAGCATTTT. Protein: CASSPTDGGQPQHF.